These 2 T cell receptor beta chains originate from one sample sequenced in a study of early stage breast cancer tumors. Profiling relied on immunoSEQ multiplex PCR, and the TCRdb table lists in-frame clones only, not all of them. The top ten clones hold approximately 12% of a sample with 7,000 or so clones, 50% to 75% of them seen once. Material: normal breast tissue next to the tumor. Source of these receptors: a person aged 45-60 years with breast cancer.

This sequence joins TRBV12-5 and TRBJ2-7; TRBD2 matches 9 bases. The CDR3 runs 14 residues. Germline V gene sequence: CDR1 LGHNT, CDR2 FRNRAP. V lost 3 bases to trimming and J lost 7 bases; unmatched junction nucleotides: 7. For the CDR3, the DNA is TGTGCTAGTGGTTTCGGCGGGAGGGTGAGGGAGCAGTACTTC. Protein: CASGFGGRVREQYF.

This clone was seen once. The J gene is TRBJ1-4, the V gene TRBV5-5; no clear D gene. The V gene's germline CDR1 is SGHKS and CDR2 YYEKEE (reference sequence). The CDR3 is 13 amino acids. Trimming left V 4 bases short and J 6 bases short, with 10 bases between. In DNA form, the CDR3 reads TGTGCCAGCAGCACTGTATTAGATGAAAAACTGTTTTTT. This sequence encodes CASSTVLDEKLFF.